This T cell receptor beta chain was obtained from a study of Tregs in tolerant kidney transplant recipients. This table comes from immunoSEQ multiplex PCR, and its TCRdb copy is limited to in-frame clones, with some not included. The repertoire holds tens of thousands of clones, around 87% seen once, with 3.8% in the top ten. The nonmyeloablative bone marrow transplants came from related graft donors, with transient mixed chimerism. The sequencing here drew on CD4+ T cells from blood (PBMCs), taken 6 months after the transplant. The clonotype originates from a human patient who received a combined kidney and bone marrow transplant. Part of the T cells may come from the graft donor.

CDR3 amino acids: CASSEVGGGALRRTQYF. DNA for the CDR3: TGTGCCAGCAGTGAAGTAGGCGGGGGGGCTTTGCGGAGGACCCAGTACTTC. J is TRBJ2-5 and V is TRBV6-1; 9 bases are a match to TRBD2. The CDR3 runs to 17 residues. CDR1 MNHNS and CDR2 SASEGT come from the germline V gene. V was pared by 1 base and J by 7 bases, with 13 bases of the junction left unmatched.